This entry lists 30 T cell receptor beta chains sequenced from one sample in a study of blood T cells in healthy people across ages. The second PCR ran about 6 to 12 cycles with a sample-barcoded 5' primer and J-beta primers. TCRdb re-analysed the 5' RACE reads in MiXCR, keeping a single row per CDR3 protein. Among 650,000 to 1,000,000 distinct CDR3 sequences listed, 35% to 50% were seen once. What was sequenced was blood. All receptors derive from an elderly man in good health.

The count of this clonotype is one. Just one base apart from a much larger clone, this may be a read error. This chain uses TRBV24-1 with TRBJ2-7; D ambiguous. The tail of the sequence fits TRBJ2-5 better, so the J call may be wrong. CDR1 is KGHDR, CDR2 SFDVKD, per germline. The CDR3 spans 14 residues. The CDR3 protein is CATSGLSRDETQYF. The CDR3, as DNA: TGTGCCACCAGTGGTTTGTCAAGGGATGAGACCCAGTACTTC.

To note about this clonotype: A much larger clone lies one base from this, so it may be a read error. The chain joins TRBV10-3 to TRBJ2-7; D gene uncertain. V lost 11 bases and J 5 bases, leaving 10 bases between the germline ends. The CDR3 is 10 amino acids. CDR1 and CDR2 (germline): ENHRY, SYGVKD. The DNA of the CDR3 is TGTGCCCATCATCTCCACGAGCAGTACTTC. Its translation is CAHHLHEQYF.

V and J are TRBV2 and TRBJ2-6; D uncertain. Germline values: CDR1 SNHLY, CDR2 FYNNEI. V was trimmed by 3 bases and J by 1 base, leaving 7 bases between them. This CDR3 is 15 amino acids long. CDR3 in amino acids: CASSDGVSGANVLTF. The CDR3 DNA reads TGTGCCAGCAGTGACGGAGTGTCTGGGGCCAACGTCCTGACTTTC.

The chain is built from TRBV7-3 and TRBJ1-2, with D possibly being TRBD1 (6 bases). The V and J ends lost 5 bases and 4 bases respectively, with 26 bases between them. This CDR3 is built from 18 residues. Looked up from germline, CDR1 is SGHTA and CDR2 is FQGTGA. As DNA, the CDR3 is TGTGCCAGCAGCCCTAACCCGGGAAGCTCAACAGGGATCTATGGCTACACCTTC. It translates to CASSPNPGSSTGIYGYTF.

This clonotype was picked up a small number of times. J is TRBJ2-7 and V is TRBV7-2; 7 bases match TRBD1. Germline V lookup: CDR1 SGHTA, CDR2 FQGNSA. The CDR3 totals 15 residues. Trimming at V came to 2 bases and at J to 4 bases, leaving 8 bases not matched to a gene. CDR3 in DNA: TGTGCCAGCAGCTTAAATAGACAGGGTCTTTACGAGCAGTACTTC. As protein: CASSLNRQGLYEQYF.

CDR3 nucleotide sequence: TGTGCCAGCAGTTACAACGACCGCGGGACTAGCGGCACAGATACGCAGTATTTT. This gives the protein CASSYNDRGTSGTDTQYF. The chain links TRBV6-2 or TRBV6-3 to TRBJ2-3; 10 nucleotides align to TRBD2. Per germline, CDR1 MNHEY and CDR2 SVGEGT. This CDR3 spans 18 amino acids. Losses at the gene ends were 2 bases for V and 1 base for J; bases not matched to a gene: 9.

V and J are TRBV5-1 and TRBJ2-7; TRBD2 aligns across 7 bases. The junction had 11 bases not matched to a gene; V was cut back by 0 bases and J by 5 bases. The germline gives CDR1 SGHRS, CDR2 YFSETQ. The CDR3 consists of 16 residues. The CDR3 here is CASSLARGLADHEQYF. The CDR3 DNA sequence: TGCGCCAGCAGCTTGGCCCGTGGGCTAGCGGATCACGAGCAGTACTTC.

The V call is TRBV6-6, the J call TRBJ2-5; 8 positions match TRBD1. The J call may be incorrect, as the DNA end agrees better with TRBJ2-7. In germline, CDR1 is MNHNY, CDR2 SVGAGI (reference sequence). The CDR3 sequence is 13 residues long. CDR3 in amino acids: CASSGGTGREQYF. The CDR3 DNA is TGTGCCAGCAGTGGGGGGACAGGCCGCGAGCAGTACTTC.

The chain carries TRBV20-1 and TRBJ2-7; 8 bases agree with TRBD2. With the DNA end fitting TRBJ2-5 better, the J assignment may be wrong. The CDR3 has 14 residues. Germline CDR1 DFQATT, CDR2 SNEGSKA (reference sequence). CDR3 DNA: TGCAGTGCTAGTAAGCGGGAGTGGGTGGAGACCCAGTACTTC. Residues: CSASKREWVETQYF.

Here the CDR3 reads CSARGSGGAGEQFF. CDR3 nucleotide sequence: TGCAGTGCTAGAGGTAGCGGGGGGGCCGGTGAGCAGTTCTTC. The V call is TRBV20-1, the J call TRBJ2-1; 11 positions match TRBD2. The V gene end was trimmed by 1 base and the J gene end by 9 bases; junction bases not matched to a gene: 5. The CDR3 runs 14 residues. Germline V gene sequence: CDR1 DFQATT, CDR2 SNEGSKA (reference sequence).

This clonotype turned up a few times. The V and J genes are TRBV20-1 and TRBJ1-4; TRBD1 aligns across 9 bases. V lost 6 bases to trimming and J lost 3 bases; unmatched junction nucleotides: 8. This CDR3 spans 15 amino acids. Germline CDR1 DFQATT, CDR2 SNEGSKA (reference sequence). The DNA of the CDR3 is TGCAGTGCCTATCGACAGGGGGAGGCTAATGAAAAACTGTTTTTT. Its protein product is CSAYRQGEANEKLFF.

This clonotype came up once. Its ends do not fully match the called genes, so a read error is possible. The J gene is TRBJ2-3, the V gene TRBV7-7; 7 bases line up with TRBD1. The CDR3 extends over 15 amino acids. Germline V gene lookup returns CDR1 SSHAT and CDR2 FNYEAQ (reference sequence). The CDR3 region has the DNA TGTGCTAGCAGCCAGACAGGGTTCAGCACAGATACGCAGTATTTT. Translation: CASSQTGFSTDTQYF.

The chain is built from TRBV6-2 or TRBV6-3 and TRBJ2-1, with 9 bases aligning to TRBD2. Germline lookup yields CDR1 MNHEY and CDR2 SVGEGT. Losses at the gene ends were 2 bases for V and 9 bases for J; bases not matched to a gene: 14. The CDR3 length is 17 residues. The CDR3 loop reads CASSYVAGGPKRGEQFF. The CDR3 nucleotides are TGTGCCAGCAGTTACGTGGCGGGAGGGCCTAAGAGAGGTGAGCAGTTCTTC.

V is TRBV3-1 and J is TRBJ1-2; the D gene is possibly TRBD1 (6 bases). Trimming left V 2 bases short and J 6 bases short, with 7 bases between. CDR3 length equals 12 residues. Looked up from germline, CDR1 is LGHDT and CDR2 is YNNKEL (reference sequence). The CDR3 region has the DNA TGTGCCAGCAGCCAAAGGGGGAATGGCTACACCTTC. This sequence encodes CASSQRGNGYTF.

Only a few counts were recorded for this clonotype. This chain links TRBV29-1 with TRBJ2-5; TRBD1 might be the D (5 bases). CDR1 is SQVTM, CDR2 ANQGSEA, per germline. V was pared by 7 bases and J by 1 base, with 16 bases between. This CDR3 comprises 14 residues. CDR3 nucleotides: TGCAGCGCGCAGGGCCTATTAACCCAAGAGACCCAGTACTTC. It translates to CSAQGLLTQETQYF.

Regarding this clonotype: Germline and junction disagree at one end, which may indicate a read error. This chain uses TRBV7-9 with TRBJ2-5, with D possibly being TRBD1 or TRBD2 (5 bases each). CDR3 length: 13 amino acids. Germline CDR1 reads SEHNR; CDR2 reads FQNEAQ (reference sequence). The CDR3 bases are TGTGCCGGCAGCCGGGACCATCAAGAGACCCAGTACTTC. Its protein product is CAGSRDHQETQYF.

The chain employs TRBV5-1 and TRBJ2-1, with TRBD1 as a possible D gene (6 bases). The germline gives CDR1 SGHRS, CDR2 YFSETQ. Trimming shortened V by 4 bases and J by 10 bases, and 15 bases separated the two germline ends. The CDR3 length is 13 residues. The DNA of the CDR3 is TGCGCCAGCAGCGCGGACAGCTCCTACGAGCAGTTCTTC. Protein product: CASSADSSYEQFF.

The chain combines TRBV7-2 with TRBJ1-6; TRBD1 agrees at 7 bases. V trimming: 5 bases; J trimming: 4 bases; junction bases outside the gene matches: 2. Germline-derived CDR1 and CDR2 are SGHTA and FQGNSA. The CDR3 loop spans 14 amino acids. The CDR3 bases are TGTGCCAGCAGCGACAGGGTGTATAATTCACCCCTCCACTTT. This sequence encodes CASSDRVYNSPLHF.

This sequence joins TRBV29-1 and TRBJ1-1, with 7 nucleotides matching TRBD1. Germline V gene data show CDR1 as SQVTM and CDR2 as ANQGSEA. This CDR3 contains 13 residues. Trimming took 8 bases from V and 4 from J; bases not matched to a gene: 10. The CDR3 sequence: CSPGQVVSTEAFF. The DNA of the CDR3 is TGCAGCCCTGGACAGGTTGTGAGCACTGAAGCTTTCTTT.

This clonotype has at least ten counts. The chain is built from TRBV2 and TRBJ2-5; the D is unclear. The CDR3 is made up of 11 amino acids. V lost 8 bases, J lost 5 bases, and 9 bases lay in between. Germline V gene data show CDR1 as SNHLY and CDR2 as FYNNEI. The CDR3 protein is CASSNRETQYF. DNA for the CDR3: TGTGCCAGCTCGAATCGGGAGACCCAGTACTTC. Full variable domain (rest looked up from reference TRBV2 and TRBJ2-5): EPEVTQTPSHQVTQMGQEVILRCVPISNHLYFYWYRQILGQKVEFLVSFYNNEISEKSEIFDDQFSVERPDGSNFTLKIRSTKLEDSAMYFCASSNRETQYFGPGTRLLVL.

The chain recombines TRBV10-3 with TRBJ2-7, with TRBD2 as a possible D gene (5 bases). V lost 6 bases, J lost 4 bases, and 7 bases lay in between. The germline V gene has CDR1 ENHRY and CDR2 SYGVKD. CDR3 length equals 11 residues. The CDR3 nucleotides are TGTGCCATCAGGGGAGTTTACGAGCAGTACTTC. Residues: CAIRGVYEQYF.

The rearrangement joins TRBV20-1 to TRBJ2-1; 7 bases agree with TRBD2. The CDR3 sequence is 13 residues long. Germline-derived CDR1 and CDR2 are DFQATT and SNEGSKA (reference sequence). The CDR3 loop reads CSVPRGDYNEQFF. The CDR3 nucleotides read TGCAGCGTCCCACGGGGGGATTACAATGAGCAGTTCTTC.

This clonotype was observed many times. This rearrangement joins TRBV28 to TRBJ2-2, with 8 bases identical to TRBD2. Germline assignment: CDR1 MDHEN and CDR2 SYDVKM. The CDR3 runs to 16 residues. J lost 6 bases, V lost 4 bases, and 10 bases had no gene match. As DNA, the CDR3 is TGTGCCAGCAGTTCCGCTAGCGGGTCGAGAGCCGGGGAGCTGTTTTTT. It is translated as CASSSASGSRAGELFF.

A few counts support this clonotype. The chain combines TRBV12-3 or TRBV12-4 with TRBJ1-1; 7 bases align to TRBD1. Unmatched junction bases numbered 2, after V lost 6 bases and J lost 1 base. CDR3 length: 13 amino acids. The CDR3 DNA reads TGTGCCAGCAGGGGACAGCAGAACACTGAAGCTTTCTTT. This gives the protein CASRGQQNTEAFF.

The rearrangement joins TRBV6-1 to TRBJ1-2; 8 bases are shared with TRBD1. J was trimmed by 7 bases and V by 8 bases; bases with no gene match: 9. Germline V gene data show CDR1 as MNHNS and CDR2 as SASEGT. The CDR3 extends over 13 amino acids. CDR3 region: CASGMTGVFGYTF. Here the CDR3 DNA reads TGTGCCAGCGGGATGACAGGGGTCTTTGGCTACACCTTC.

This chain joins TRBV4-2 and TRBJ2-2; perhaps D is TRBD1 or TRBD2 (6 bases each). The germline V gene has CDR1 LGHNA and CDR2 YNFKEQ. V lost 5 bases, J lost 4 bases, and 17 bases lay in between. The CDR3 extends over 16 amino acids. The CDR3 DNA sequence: TGTGCCAGCAGCACCCGGCCCGGGGGCGGCACCGGGGAGCTGTTTTTT. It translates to CASSTRPGGGTGELFF.

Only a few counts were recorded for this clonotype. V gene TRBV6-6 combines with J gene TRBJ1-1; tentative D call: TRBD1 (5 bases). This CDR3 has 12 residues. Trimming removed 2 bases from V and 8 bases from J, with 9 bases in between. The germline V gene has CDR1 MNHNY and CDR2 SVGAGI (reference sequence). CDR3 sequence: CASSYVTEEAFF. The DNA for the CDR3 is TGTGCCAGCAGTTACGTGACAGAAGAAGCTTTCTTT.

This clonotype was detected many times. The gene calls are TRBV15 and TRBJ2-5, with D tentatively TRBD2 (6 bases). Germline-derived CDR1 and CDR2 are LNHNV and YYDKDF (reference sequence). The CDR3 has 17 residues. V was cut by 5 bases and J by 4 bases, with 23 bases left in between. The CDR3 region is CATSPLPGLPTGETQYF. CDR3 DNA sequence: TGTGCCACCAGCCCTCTACCGGGACTCCCAACCGGAGAGACCCAGTACTTC.

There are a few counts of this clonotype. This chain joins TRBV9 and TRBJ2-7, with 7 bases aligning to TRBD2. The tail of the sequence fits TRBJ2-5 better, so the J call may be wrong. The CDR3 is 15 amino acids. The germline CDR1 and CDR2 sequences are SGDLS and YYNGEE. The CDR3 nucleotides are TGTGCCAGCAGCTCAGCGGGGCTATTGGGGGAGACCCAGTACTTC. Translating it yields CASSSAGLLGETQYF.

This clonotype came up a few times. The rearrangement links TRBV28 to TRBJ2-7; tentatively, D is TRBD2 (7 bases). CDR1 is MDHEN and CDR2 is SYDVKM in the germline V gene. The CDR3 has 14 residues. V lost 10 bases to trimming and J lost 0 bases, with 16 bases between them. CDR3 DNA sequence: TGTGCCACACTGGGGGGGGCTAACTCCTACGAGCAGTACTTC. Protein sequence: CATLGGANSYEQYF.